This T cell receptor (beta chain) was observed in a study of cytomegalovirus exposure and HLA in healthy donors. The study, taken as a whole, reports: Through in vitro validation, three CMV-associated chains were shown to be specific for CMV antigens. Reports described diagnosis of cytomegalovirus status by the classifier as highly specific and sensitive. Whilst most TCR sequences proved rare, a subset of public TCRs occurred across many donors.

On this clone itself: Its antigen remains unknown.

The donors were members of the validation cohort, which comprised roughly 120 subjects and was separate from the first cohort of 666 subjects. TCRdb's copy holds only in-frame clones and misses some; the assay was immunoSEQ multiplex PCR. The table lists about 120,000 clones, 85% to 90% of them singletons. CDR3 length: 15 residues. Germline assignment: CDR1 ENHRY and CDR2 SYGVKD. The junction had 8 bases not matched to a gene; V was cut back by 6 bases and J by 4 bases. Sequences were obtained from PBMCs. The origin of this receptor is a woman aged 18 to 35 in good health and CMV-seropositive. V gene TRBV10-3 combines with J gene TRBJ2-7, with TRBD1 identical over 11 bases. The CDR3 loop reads CAIRSGTGGDYEQYF. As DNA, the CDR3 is TGTGCCATCAGGAGCGGGACAGGGGGAGATTACGAGCAGTACTTC.